Presented here are 7 T cell receptor beta chains from one specimen sequenced in a study of cytomegalovirus exposure and HLA in healthy donors. PCR involved 60 Vbeta and 13 Jbeta primers. Profiling relied on immunoSEQ multiplex PCR, and the TCRdb table lists in-frame clones only, not all of them. The sample has under 250,000 clones; approximately 80% are singletons. Sequenced: PBMCs. The receptors originated from a male donor in good health and CMV-seronegative.

The rearrangement links TRBV19 to TRBJ2-4, with TRBD1 identical over 11 bases. Germline loops: CDR1 LNHDA, CDR2 SQIVND (reference sequence). The CDR3 totals 13 residues. The V segment lost 6 bases and the J segment 6 bases; nucleotides outside the gene matches: 1. The DNA of the CDR3 is TGTGCCAGTAGGGACAGGGGGCGAAACATTCAGTACTTC. This encodes CASRDRGRNIQYF.

The gene calls are TRBV4-1 and TRBJ2-1; TRBD2 agrees at 10 bases. The germline CDR1 and CDR2 sequences are MGHRA and YSYEKL. The CDR3 totals 16 residues. The trim removed 0 bases at V and 6 bases at J, leaving 5 bases unmatched. CDR3 nucleotide sequence: TGCGCCAGCAGCCAAGAGTGGAGCGGGAGGGCCAATGAGCAGTTCTTC. This sequence encodes CASSQEWSGRANEQFF.

This chain joins TRBV5-1 and TRBJ2-5; the D gene is possibly TRBD2 (6 bases). Germline CDR1 and CDR2: SGHRS and YFSETQ. V lost 2 bases, J lost 1 base, and 18 bases lay in between. This CDR3 is 17 amino acids long. The DNA for the CDR3 is TGCGCCAGCAGCTTCGGGTTTTCCGGGAGCCCCCAAGAGACCCAGTACTTC. Amino acid sequence: CASSFGFSGSPQETQYF. Supplemented by reference TRBV5-1 and TRBJ2-5, the full variable domain reads KAGVTQTPRYLIKTRGQQVTLSCSPISGHRSVSWYQQTPGQGLQFLFEYFSETQRNKGNFPGRFSGRQFSNSRSEMNVSTLELGDSALYLCASSFGFSGSPQETQYFGPGTRLLVL.

This clone was observed once. The chain joins TRBV10-3 to TRBJ2-7; 7 bases match TRBD1. The CDR3 is 14 amino acids. The germline gives CDR1 ENHRY, CDR2 SYGVKD. Trimming took 6 bases from V and 2 from J; bases not matched to a gene: 7. CDR3 in amino acids: CAISPGTATYEQYF. In DNA, the CDR3 is TGTGCCATCAGCCCCGGGACAGCGACCTACGAGCAGTACTTC.

The rearrangement joins TRBV5-5 to TRBJ2-2; tentatively, D is TRBD1 (5 bases). Trimming removed 1 base from V and 3 bases from J, with 13 bases in between. Germline loops: CDR1 SGHKS, CDR2 YYEKEE (reference sequence). The CDR3 consists of 16 residues. The CDR3 nucleotides are TGTGCCAGCAGCTTGAGGGCGGACAAGGACACCGGGGAGCTGTTTTTT. It yields the protein CASSLRADKDTGELFF.

The chain carries TRBV7-8 and TRBJ2-7, with 9 bases identical to TRBD2. The V gene end was trimmed by 4 bases and the J gene end by 3 bases; junction bases not matched to a gene: 7. The CDR3 runs to 15 residues. From germline, CDR1 is SGHVS and CDR2 FQNEAQ. The CDR3 region has the DNA TGTGCCAGCAGCTCCCGTGGGACTAGCAGCTACGAGCAGTACTTC. Its translation: CASSSRGTSSYEQYF.

Of note for this clone: Germline is not matched at one junction end, which may reflect a read error. CDR3 in DNA: TGTGCCAGCAGTTTCCACGGGTTGAACACTGGAGCTTTCTTT. This translates into CASSFHGLNTGAFF. The chain couples TRBV27 to TRBJ1-1; no clear D. CDR3 length: 14 amino acids. CDR1 MNHEY and CDR2 SMNVEV come from the germline V gene (reference sequence).